The entry below describes one T cell receptor (beta chain). These data originate in a study of T cells after somatic rescue of genetic block. TCRdb's copy holds only in-frame clones and misses some; the assay was immunoSEQ multiplex PCR. The sample has approximately 78,000 clones; approximately 90% are singletons. The origin of this receptor is a man aged 25-45 years. Sequencing was carried out using peripheral blood mononuclear cells (PBMCs).

In nucleotides, the CDR3 is TGTGCCAGCTCCAACGGCGGGACAGGGAGGAACACTGAAGCTTTCTTT. Translated: CASSNGGTGRNTEAFF. The gene calls are TRBV18 and TRBJ1-1, with 9 nucleotides matching TRBD1. CDR1 is KGHSH and CDR2 is LQKENI in the germline V gene. The CDR3 contains 16 residues. V gave up 6 bases and J gave up 1 base; unmatched junction bases: 9. Complete variable domain (other parts from reference TRBV18 and TRBJ1-1): NAGVMQNPRHLVRRRGQEARLRCSPMKGHSHVYWYRQLPEEGLKFMVYLQKENIIDESGMPKERFSAEFPKEGPSILRIQQVVRGDSAAYFCASSNGGTGRNTEAFFGQGTRLTVV.